The present TCR beta chain was sequenced within a study of cytomegalovirus exposure and HLA in healthy donors. General study results and limits: The study dropped some indistinguishable V segments, TRBV6-2 and TRBV6-3 among them. Immune exposure was documented only through CMV serostatus. Across HLA loci, a later analysis found differing TCR association rates, with DRB1 most and HLA-C fewest.

The CDR3 is 15 residues long. Trimming cost V 3 bases and J 6 bases, with 14 bases left between them. The germline V gene has CDR1 LNHDA and CDR2 SQIVND (reference sequence). Participants comprised healthy donors of bone marrow. Amplification used 60 Vbeta primers and 13 Jbeta primers. Clones were read by immunoSEQ multiplex PCR, and TCRdb kept only the in-frame ones, dropping some. In the table there are 180,000 or so clones, 80% to 90% of which are singletons. A word on this clone: Antigen specificity is unknown.

Sequenced input: PBMCs. V and J are TRBV19 and TRBJ1-4, with D perhaps TRBD1 (6 bases). The receptor was isolated from a woman aged 18-29 years in good health and CMV-seronegative. The CDR3 DNA follows: TGTGCCAGTAGTATCGCCAGGGGAAGAGATGAAAAACTGTTTTTT. Protein sequence: CASSIARGRDEKLFF.